The 22 T cell receptor beta chains given below trace back to one sample, sequenced in a study of blood T cell repertoires in COVID-19. The assay was immunoSEQ multiplex PCR, and TCRdb's table has in-frame clones only and misses some. The table includes 400,000 or so clones, 90% detected once. The sample taken for sequencing was PBMCs or T cells enriched from blood (not recorded which). These receptor sequences come from a man aged 18 to 29 who had recovered from COVID-19.

The V call is TRBV27, the J call TRBJ1-1; D might be TRBD1 (6 bases). Trimming pared 2 bases from V and 6 bases from J, leaving 10 bases between. The CDR3 length is 13 residues. Germline CDR1 and CDR2: MNHEY and SMNVEV (reference sequence). The CDR3 nucleotides read TGTGCCAGCAGTTTACCAGGGGAGTCTGAAGCTTTCTTT. Residues: CASSLPGESEAFF.

The gene calls are TRBV19 and TRBJ2-1, with a weak D call TRBD2 (5 bases). Germline V gene data show CDR1 as LNHDA and CDR2 as SQIVND (reference sequence). The CDR3 has 16 amino acids. Trimming removed 5 bases at V and 3 bases at J, with 17 bases between. The CDR3 here is CASSPPGRGIYNEQFF. The CDR3 DNA follows: TGTGCCAGTAGTCCCCCCGGCCGAGGGATCTACAATGAGCAGTTCTTC.

The CDR3 loop is CASSLVAGEGEQFF. As DNA, the CDR3 is TGTGCCAGCAGCTTAGTTGCGGGGGAGGGTGAGCAGTTCTTC. The chain employs TRBV11-2 and TRBJ2-1, with 7 bases identical to TRBD2. Germline V lookup: CDR1 SGHAT, CDR2 FQNNGV. V shed 1 base and J 9 bases; nucleotides not matched to a gene: 6. This CDR3 is 14 amino acids long.

This chain connects TRBV28 to TRBJ2-7; weak D call: TRBD1 (6 bases). Germline-derived CDR1 and CDR2 are MDHEN and SYDVKM. V lost 2 bases to trimming and J lost 0 bases, with 11 bases between them. CDR3 length: 15 residues. The CDR3 loop is CASSLVGGLSYEQYF. The CDR3 coding sequence is TGTGCCAGCAGTTTAGTAGGGGGTCTCTCCTACGAGCAGTACTTC.

The chain is built from TRBV7-9 and TRBJ1-4; maybe TRBD1 (6 bases). The CDR3 is 16 amino acids. V shed 2 bases and J shed 7 bases, with 17 bases lying between them. Germline V gene data show CDR1 as SEHNR and CDR2 as FQNEAQ (reference sequence). The CDR3 loop reads CASSLTFTGFFEKLFF. As DNA, the CDR3 is TGTGCCAGCAGCTTAACGTTCACAGGGTTCTTTGAAAAACTGTTTTTT.

This clone was detected once. The rearrangement joins TRBV7-9 to TRBJ2-5; 7 bases line up with TRBD2. Germline V gene lookup returns CDR1 SEHNR and CDR2 FQNEAQ (reference sequence). This CDR3 comprises 14 residues. Germline trimming cut 2 bases from V and 5 bases from J; bases unmatched to any gene: 5. The DNA of the CDR3 is TGTGCCAGCAGCTTAACGGGAGGAGGGGAGACCCAGTACTTC. Amino acid sequence: CASSLTGGGETQYF. The entire variable domain, with the rest obtained from reference TRBV7-9 and TRBJ2-5, is as follows: DTGVSQNPRHKITKRGQNVTFRCDPISEHNRLYWYRQTLGQGPEFLTYFQNEAQLEKSRLLSDRFSAERPKGSFSTLEIQRTEQGDSAMYLCASSLTGGGETQYFGPGTRLLVL.

The chain couples TRBV11-2 to TRBJ1-1; 7 nucleotides line up with TRBD1. The V gene end was trimmed by 5 bases and the J gene end by 5 bases; junction bases not matched to a gene: 11. CDR1 SGHAT and CDR2 FQNNGV come from the germline V gene. This CDR3 has 15 amino acids. CDR3 in DNA: TGTGCCAGCAGCCCCCCAAAGACAGGGAAGACTGAAGCTTTCTTT. This translates into CASSPPKTGKTEAFF.

Points on this clone: At the DNA level, this CDR3 is encoded by other sequences in the same sample as well. V gene TRBV5-1 combines with J gene TRBJ2-7; D unclear. Per germline, CDR1 SGHRS and CDR2 YFSETQ. V was trimmed by 0 bases and J by 4 bases, leaving 11 bases between them. The CDR3 is 14 residues long. DNA of the CDR3: TGCGCCAGCAGCTTGGCCGAACAAAATTACGAGCAGTACTTC. This codes for CASSLAEQNYEQYF.

The rearrangement uses TRBV11-2 and TRBJ1-2, with a weak D call TRBD1 (5 bases). Germline lookup yields CDR1 SGHAT and CDR2 FQNNGV. This CDR3 is 16 amino acids long. Between the trimmed V and J ends, which lost 2 bases and 2 bases, there was a span of 15 bases. This chain's CDR3 is CASSLRTSLANYGYTF. DNA for the CDR3: TGTGCCAGCAGCTTACGGACATCACTCGCCAACTATGGCTACACCTTC.

The chain carries TRBV28 and TRBJ1-4, with TRBD1 matching over 8 bases. The germline gives CDR1 MDHEN, CDR2 SYDVKM. J was trimmed by 7 bases and V by 6 bases; bases with no gene match: 7. The CDR3 is 14 residues long. This chain's CDR3 is CASSRGQGGEKLFF. CDR3 bases: TGTGCCAGCAGCCGCGGACAGGGAGGTGAAAAACTGTTTTTT.

V and J are TRBV10-3 and TRBJ2-3; 7 bases align to TRBD1. The CDR3 is made up of 16 amino acids. CDR1 ENHRY and CDR2 SYGVKD come from the germline V gene. The V gene end was trimmed by 6 bases and the J gene end by 3 bases; junction bases not matched to a gene: 12. CDR3 loop: CAIREDRRRGTDTQYF. The CDR3 DNA reads as TGTGCCATCAGGGAGGACAGGAGGAGAGGGACAGATACGCAGTATTTT.

The table lists this clone with a count of one. The gene calls are TRBV9 and TRBJ1-2, with TRBD1 identical over 7 bases. V shed 3 bases and J 4 bases; nucleotides not matched to a gene: 15. Germline CDR1 is SGDLS and CDR2 is YYNGEE. The CDR3 runs to 17 residues. Written as DNA, the CDR3 is TGTGCCAGCAGCGCCGGGCCGGGACAGAAGAAATTCTATGGCTACACCTTC. It encodes CASSAGPGQKKFYGYTF. Together with reference TRBV9 and TRBJ1-2, the CDR3 gives the full variable domain: DSGVTQTPKHLITATGQRVTLRCSPRSGDLSVYWYQQSLDQGLQFLIQYYNGEERAKGNILERFSAQQFPDLHSELNLSSLELGDSALYFCASSAGPGQKKFYGYTFGSGTRLTVV.

V is TRBV28 and J is TRBJ1-2; 7 nucleotides align to TRBD1. After removal of 4 bases from V and 7 bases from J, the junction contained 9 bases not matched to a gene. The CDR3 has 14 amino acids. The germline gives CDR1 MDHEN, CDR2 SYDVKM. For the CDR3, the DNA is TGTGCCAGCAGTTCCCCAAAGGGGGCAGGTGGCTACACCTTC. The encoded protein is CASSSPKGAGGYTF.

This chain uses TRBV11-2 with TRBJ1-1; D is undetermined. Trimming pared 2 bases from V and 11 bases from J, leaving 18 bases between. This CDR3 comprises 14 residues. CDR1 is SGHAT, CDR2 FQNNGV, per germline. The CDR3 DNA sequence: TGTGCCAGCAGCTTAAATATCCCCGGGTCTATGGCTTTCTTT. Translation: CASSLNIPGSMAFF.

This chain joins TRBV7-8 and TRBJ1-5; tentatively, D is TRBD1 (6 bases). The CDR3 has 17 amino acids. Trimming removed 1 base from V and 3 bases from J, with 16 bases in between. CDR1 is SGHVS, CDR2 FQNEAQ, per germline. CDR3: CASSLVIGGPTNQPQHF. In DNA form, the CDR3 reads TGTGCCAGCAGCTTAGTAATCGGGGGGCCCACCAATCAGCCCCAGCATTTT.

The genes are TRBV15 and TRBJ1-4; no clear D gene. This CDR3 contains 13 residues. Germline-derived CDR1 and CDR2 are LNHNV and YYDKDF (reference sequence). Trimming stripped 7 bases from V and 3 bases from J, with 9 bases between. The DNA for the CDR3 is TGTGCCACCAAGGCCGGGGCTAATGAAAAACTGTTTTTT. This codes for CATKAGANEKLFF.

The table lists this clone with a count of one. The chain combines TRBV7-9 with TRBJ2-1; weak D call: TRBD2 (6 bases). The CDR3 spans 16 residues. V was trimmed by 5 bases and J by 5 bases, leaving 19 bases between them. CDR1 SEHNR and CDR2 FQNEAQ come from the germline V gene (reference sequence). In DNA form, the CDR3 reads TGTGCCAGCAGCCAGGCCCCCGGAGGGGAGAACAATGAGCAGTTCTTC. Protein: CASSQAPGGENNEQFF. Variable domain in full (rest from reference TRBV7-9 and TRBJ2-1): DTGVSQNPRHKITKRGQNVTFRCDPISEHNRLYWYRQTLGQGPEFLTYFQNEAQLEKSRLLSDRFSAERPKGSFSTLEIQRTEQGDSAMYLCASSQAPGGENNEQFFGPGTRLTVL.

The V gene is TRBV7-2, the J gene TRBJ2-1; 10 bases agree with TRBD2. The CDR3 has 15 amino acids. The trim removed 3 bases at V and 4 bases at J, leaving 3 bases unmatched. Germline V lookup: CDR1 SGHTA, CDR2 FQGNSA. CDR3 amino acids: CASSFSSGGYNEQFF. CDR3 nucleotides: TGTGCCAGCAGCTTCTCTAGCGGGGGTTACAATGAGCAGTTCTTC.

The chain has TRBV2 and TRBJ1-1; 10 nucleotides line up with TRBD1. With V trimmed by 4 bases and J by 7 bases, 0 bases remained unmatched. CDR1 and CDR2 (germline): SNHLY, FYNNEI. This CDR3 comprises 12 residues. The CDR3 DNA reads as TGTGCCAGCAGTGGGGACAGGGGTGAAGCTTTCTTT. Translating it yields CASSGDRGEAFF.

Only a few counts were recorded for this clone. J is TRBJ1-4 and V is TRBV9, with D unresolved. From germline, CDR1 is SGDLS and CDR2 YYNGEE. This CDR3 is 15 amino acids long. V lost 0 bases and J 4 bases, leaving 10 bases between the germline ends. CDR3 nucleotide sequence: TGTGCCAGCAGCGTAGACTGGGCTCATAATGAAAAACTGTTTTTT. Translated, it gives CASSVDWAHNEKLFF.

The DNA for the CDR3 is TGTGCCAGTAGTTCTCAAGACAGGGGCACAGATACGCAGTATTTT. Translating it yields CASSSQDRGTDTQYF. V gene TRBV19 combines with J gene TRBJ2-3, with 7 bases aligning to TRBD1. The germline V gene encodes CDR1 LNHDA and CDR2 SQIVND (reference sequence). This CDR3 spans 15 amino acids. The V and J ends lost 5 bases and 1 base, in that order; junction bases with no gene match: 6. The full variable domain, rest sourced from reference TRBV19 and TRBJ2-3, is DGGITQSPKYLFRKEGQNVTLSCEQNLNHDAMYWYRQDPGQGLRLIYYSQIVNDFQKGDIAEGYSVSREKKESFPLTVTSAQKNPTAFYLCASSSQDRGTDTQYFGPGTRLTVL.

The rearrangement uses TRBV2 and TRBJ1-5, with D uncertain. CDR3 size: 14 residues. Looked up from germline, CDR1 is SNHLY and CDR2 is FYNNEI. The V and J ends lost 0 bases and 6 bases respectively, with 9 bases between them. The CDR3 spells CASSEAQGVQPQHF. The CDR3 bases are TGTGCCAGCAGTGAAGCGCAAGGAGTTCAGCCCCAGCATTTT.